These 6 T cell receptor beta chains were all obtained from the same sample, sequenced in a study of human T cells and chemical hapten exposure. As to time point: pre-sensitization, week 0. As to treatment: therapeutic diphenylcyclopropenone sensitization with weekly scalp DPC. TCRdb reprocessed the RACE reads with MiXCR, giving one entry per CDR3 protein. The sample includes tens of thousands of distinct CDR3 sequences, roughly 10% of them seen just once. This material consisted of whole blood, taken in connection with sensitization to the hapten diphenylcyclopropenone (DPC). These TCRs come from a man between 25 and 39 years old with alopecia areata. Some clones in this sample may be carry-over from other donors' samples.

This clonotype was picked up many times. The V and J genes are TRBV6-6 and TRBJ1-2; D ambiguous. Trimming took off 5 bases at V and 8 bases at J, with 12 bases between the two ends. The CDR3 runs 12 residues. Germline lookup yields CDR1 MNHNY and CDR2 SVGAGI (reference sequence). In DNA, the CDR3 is TGTGCCAGCAGTCCCGGCGCTAAAGGCTACACCTTC. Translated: CASSPGAKGYTF.

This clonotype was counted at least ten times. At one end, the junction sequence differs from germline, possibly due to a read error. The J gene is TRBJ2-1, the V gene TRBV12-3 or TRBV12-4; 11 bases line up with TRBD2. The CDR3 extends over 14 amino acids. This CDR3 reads CASSLAGGDNEQFF. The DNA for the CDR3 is TGTGCCAGCAGTCTAGCGGGGGGAGACAATGAGCAGTTCTTC.

CDR3 protein: CASTPFQYNSPLHF. The DNA of the CDR3 is TGTGCCAGCACCCCATTTCAGTATAATTCACCCCTCCACTTT. The V call is TRBV28, the J call TRBJ1-6; D uncertain. This CDR3 region has 14 residues. Trimming took 7 bases from V and 4 from J, leaving 11 bases between them. The germline gives CDR1 MDHEN, CDR2 SYDVKM.

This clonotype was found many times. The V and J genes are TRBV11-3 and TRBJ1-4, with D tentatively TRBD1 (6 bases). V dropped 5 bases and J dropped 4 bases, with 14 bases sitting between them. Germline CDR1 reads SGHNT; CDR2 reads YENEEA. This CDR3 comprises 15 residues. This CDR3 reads CASSPRTVLNEKLFF. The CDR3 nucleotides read TGTGCCAGCAGCCCCCGGACAGTGCTTAATGAAAAACTGTTTTTT.

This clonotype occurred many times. CDR3 in amino acids: CASSQAGQWDSPLHF. Written as DNA, the CDR3 is TGTGCCAGCAGCCAAGCGGGACAGTGGGATTCACCCCTCCACTTT. The rearrangement joins TRBV11-2 to TRBJ1-6, with 7 bases aligning to TRBD1. From germline, CDR1 is SGHAT and CDR2 FQNNGV. V lost 5 bases, J lost 8 bases, and 9 bases stayed unmatched. This CDR3 region has 15 residues. The complete variable domain, with remaining parts taken from reference TRBV11-2 and TRBJ1-6, reads EAGVAQSPRYKIIEKRQSVAFWCNPISGHATLYWYQQILGQGPKLLIQFQNNGVVDDSQLPKDRFSAERLKGVDSTLKIQPAKLEDSAVYLCASSQAGQWDSPLHFGNGTRLTVT.

The CDR3 bases are TGCAGCGTTCTGGGATTGCCTAATAACTATGGCTACACCTTC. Amino acid sequence: CSVLGLPNNYGYTF. V is TRBV29-1 and J is TRBJ1-2, with D uncertain. Trimming removed 5 bases at V and 1 base at J, with 14 bases between. The CDR3 extends over 14 amino acids. Germline assignment: CDR1 SQVTM and CDR2 ANQGSEA.